These T cell receptor beta chains were read from a single sample in a study of cytomegalovirus exposure and HLA in healthy donors. Sequencing used immunoSEQ multiplex PCR; TCRdb keeps in-frame clones, though not all of them. There are fewer than 150,000 clones in the sample; 65% to 80% occur only once, and approximately 1.6% lies in the top ten. The sample was PBMCs. The receptors shown here come from a woman aged 25 to 39 in good health and CMV-seronegative. CDR3s include the opening cysteine and the closing phenylalanine or tryptophan. Fields, in order: CDR3 length, D gene, V gene, clone size, J gene, CDR3 protein, CDR3 DNA. The D gene is left open where the match is weak. Only part of the rows carry a size: once, few, many, or a class if the clone is expanded.

len: 13; d_gene: TRBD1; v_gene: TRBV5-4; abundance: NA; j_gene: TRBJ1-2; CDR3aa: CASSFWTGEGYTF; CDR3nt: TGTGCCAGCAGCTTTTGGACAGGGGAAGGCTACACCTTC
len: 14; d_gene: TRBD1; v_gene: TRBV10-3; abundance: NA; j_gene: TRBJ2-7; CDR3aa: CAIRGTGPGYEQYF; CDR3nt: TGTGCCATCAGGGGGACAGGGCCTGGGTACGAGCAGTACTTC
len: 14; d_gene: TRBD2; v_gene: TRBV10-2; abundance: NA; j_gene: TRBJ2-7; CDR3aa: CASSEPGLASEQYF; CDR3nt: TGCGCCAGCAGTGAACCGGGACTAGCATCCGAGCAGTACTTC
len: 17; d_gene: TRBD2; v_gene: TRBV2; abundance: NA; j_gene: TRBJ2-1; CDR3aa: CASSVEYVGRGYNEQFF; CDR3nt: TGTGCCAGCAGTGTGGAGTATGTCGGGAGGGGGTACAATGAGCAGTTCTTC
len: 14; d_gene: TRBD1; v_gene: TRBV29-1; abundance: NA; j_gene: TRBJ2-1; CDR3aa: CSAEGTGAYNEQFF; CDR3nt: TGCAGCGCCGAGGGGACAGGGGCCTACAATGAGCAGTTCTTC
len: 12; d_gene: NA; v_gene: TRBV28; abundance: NA; j_gene: TRBJ1-2; CDR3aa: CASSSRGYGYTF; CDR3nt: TGTGCCAGCAGTTCCAGGGGCTATGGCTACACCTTC
len: 14; d_gene: NA; v_gene: TRBV5-1; abundance: NA; j_gene: TRBJ1-1; CDR3aa: CASRFGGEDTEAFF; CDR3nt: TGCGCCAGCAGGTTTGGTGGTGAGGACACTGAAGCTTTCTTT
len: 14; d_gene: NA; v_gene: TRBV4-1; abundance: few; j_gene: TRBJ2-3; CDR3aa: CASSHGELGDTQYF; CDR3nt: TGCGCCAGCAGCCATGGGGAGCTGGGGGATACGCAGTATTTT
len: 13; d_gene: NA; v_gene: TRBV19; abundance: few; j_gene: TRBJ1-5; CDR3aa: CASSGQFDQPQHF; CDR3nt: TGTGCCAGTAGCGGACAGTTTGATCAGCCCCAGCATTTT
len: 18; d_gene: TRBD1; v_gene: TRBV19; abundance: NA; j_gene: TRBJ2-2; CDR3aa: CASSPRGQGRLNTGELFF; CDR3nt: TGTGCCAGTAGTCCAAGGGGACAGGGTCGCCTGAACACCGGGGAGCTGTTTTTT
len: 16; d_gene: TRBD2; v_gene: TRBV27; abundance: once; j_gene: TRBJ2-2; CDR3aa: CASIFTLAENTGELFF; CDR3nt: TGTGCCAGCATATTTACACTAGCGGAGAACACCGGGGAGCTGTTTTTT
len: 15; d_gene: NA; v_gene: TRBV28; abundance: NA; j_gene: TRBJ1-6; CDR3aa: CASSLRGGYNSPLHF; CDR3nt: TGTGCCAGCAGTTTGAGGGGGGGGTATAATTCACCCCTCCACTTT
len: 14; d_gene: NA; v_gene: TRBV28; abundance: NA; j_gene: TRBJ1-1; CDR3aa: CASSLGRGDTEAFF; CDR3nt: TGTGCCAGCAGTTTAGGCAGGGGCGACACTGAAGCTTTCTTT
len: 13; d_gene: NA; v_gene: TRBV6-5; abundance: NA; j_gene: TRBJ1-2; CDR3aa: CASSYNRENGYTF; CDR3nt: TGTGCCAGCAGTTATAACAGGGAGAACGGCTACACCTTC
len: 15; d_gene: TRBD1; v_gene: TRBV28; abundance: NA; j_gene: TRBJ1-1; CDR3aa: CASSFAGGPNTEAFF; CDR3nt: TGTGCCAGCAGTTTCGCAGGGGGCCCGAACACTGAAGCTTTCTTT
len: 14; d_gene: NA; v_gene: TRBV28; abundance: NA; j_gene: TRBJ2-5; CDR3aa: CASSQTGSRETQYF; CDR3nt: TGTGCCAGCAGTCAGACAGGCTCTCGGGAGACCCAGTACTTC
len: 14; d_gene: TRBD1; v_gene: TRBV2; abundance: few; j_gene: TRBJ2-3; CDR3aa: CATRGTGWADTQYF; CDR3nt: TGTGCCACCCGCGGGACAGGGTGGGCAGATACGCAGTATTTT
len: 15; d_gene: NA; v_gene: TRBV7-8; abundance: NA; j_gene: TRBJ1-2; CDR3aa: CASSSNLGPNYGYTF; CDR3nt: TGTGCCAGCAGCTCTAATTTGGGCCCGAACTATGGCTACACCTTC
len: 14; d_gene: TRBD1; v_gene: TRBV6-5; abundance: NA; j_gene: TRBJ1-2; CDR3aa: CASSPTWTGNGYTF; CDR3nt: TGTGCCAGCAGTCCCACCTGGACAGGGAACGGCTACACCTTC
len: 16; d_gene: NA; v_gene: TRBV28; abundance: once; j_gene: TRBJ1-5; CDR3aa: CASSSFPGRDNQPQHF; CDR3nt: TGTGCCAGCAGTTCCTTCCCCGGACGGGACAATCAGCCCCAGCATTTT
len: 17; d_gene: TRBD1; v_gene: TRBV9; abundance: NA; j_gene: TRBJ1-3; CDR3aa: CASSVLGGSQPGNTIYF; CDR3nt: TGTGCCAGCAGCGTACTAGGGGGCTCCCAGCCGGGAAACACCATATATTTT
len: 14; d_gene: TRBD1; v_gene: TRBV5-1; abundance: NA; j_gene: TRBJ2-3; CDR3aa: CASSSGQTTDTQYF; CDR3nt: TGCGCCAGCAGCTCGGGACAGACCACAGATACGCAGTATTTT
len: 17; d_gene: TRBD2; v_gene: TRBV10-3; abundance: NA; j_gene: TRBJ2-2; CDR3aa: CAISLGLAGGPTGELFF; CDR3nt: TGTGCCATCAGTTTGGGACTAGCGGGAGGGCCCACCGGGGAGCTGTTTTTT
len: 14; d_gene: NA; v_gene: TRBV5-1; abundance: NA; j_gene: TRBJ2-7; CDR3aa: CASSPGTPQYEQYF; CDR3nt: TGCGCCAGCAGCCCCGGGACTCCACAATACGAGCAGTACTTC
len: 15; d_gene: TRBD2; v_gene: TRBV5-4; abundance: NA; j_gene: TRBJ2-4; CDR3aa: CASSPGGERQNIQYF; CDR3nt: TGTGCCAGCAGTCCCGGGGGGGAGCGCCAAAACATTCAGTACTTC
len: 13; d_gene: NA; v_gene: TRBV19; abundance: NA; j_gene: TRBJ2-5; CDR3aa: CASSIAREETQYF; CDR3nt: TGTGCCAGTAGTATAGCCAGGGAAGAGACCCAGTACTTC
len: 14; d_gene: TRBD1; v_gene: TRBV6-1; abundance: NA; j_gene: TRBJ1-2; CDR3aa: CASRDPGQPYGYTF; CDR3nt: TGTGCCAGCAGGGATCCGGGACAGCCGTATGGCTACACCTTC
len: 14; d_gene: TRBD2; v_gene: TRBV9; abundance: NA; j_gene: TRBJ2-1; CDR3aa: CASSTGLADNEQFF; CDR3nt: TGTGCCAGCAGCACGGGACTAGCGGACAATGAGCAGTTCTTC
len: 13; d_gene: NA; v_gene: TRBV4-1; abundance: NA; j_gene: TRBJ1-4; CDR3aa: CASSQDLNEKLFF; CDR3nt: TGCGCCAGCAGCCAAGATCTGAATGAAAAACTGTTTTTT
len: 14; d_gene: TRBD1; v_gene: TRBV11-3; abundance: NA; j_gene: TRBJ1-6; CDR3aa: CASSRDSNNSPLHF; CDR3nt: TGTGCCAGCAGCCGGGACAGTAATAATTCACCCCTCCACTTT
len: 13; d_gene: TRBD1; v_gene: TRBV11-2; abundance: NA; j_gene: TRBJ2-7; CDR3aa: CASSLGGSYEQYF; CDR3nt: TGTGCCAGCAGTTTAGGGGGCAGCTACGAGCAGTACTTC
len: 15; d_gene: NA; v_gene: TRBV5-1; abundance: few; j_gene: TRBJ2-3; CDR3aa: CASSLGSLSTDTQYF; CDR3nt: TGCGCCAGCAGCTTGGGGAGTCTCAGCACAGATACGCAGTATTTT
len: 15; d_gene: TRBD1; v_gene: TRBV19; abundance: few; j_gene: TRBJ2-1; CDR3aa: CASSAGRTGDGEQFF; CDR3nt: TGTGCCAGTAGTGCAGGCCGGACAGGGGACGGCGAGCAGTTCTTC
len: 14; d_gene: NA; v_gene: TRBV18; abundance: few; j_gene: TRBJ1-2; CDR3aa: CASSPGRANYGYTF; CDR3nt: TGTGCCAGCTCACCAGGGAGAGCTAACTATGGCTACACCTTC
len: 13; d_gene: NA; v_gene: TRBV27; abundance: NA; j_gene: TRBJ2-5; CDR3aa: CASSPWGHETQYF; CDR3nt: TGCGCCAGCAGTCCATGGGGACACGAGACCCAGTACTTC
len: 12; d_gene: TRBD2; v_gene: TRBV7-2; abundance: NA; j_gene: TRBJ2-7; CDR3aa: CASSQLAAEEYF; CDR3nt: TGTGCCAGCAGCCAACTAGCGGCCGAGGAGTACTTC
len: 17; d_gene: NA; v_gene: TRBV18; abundance: few; j_gene: TRBJ2-3; CDR3aa: CASSMARGGGARDTQYF; CDR3nt: TGTGCCAGCTCCATGGCGCGAGGTGGGGGGGCCAGAGATACGCAGTATTTT
len: 15; d_gene: TRBD1; v_gene: TRBV27; abundance: NA; j_gene: TRBJ2-1; CDR3aa: CASRSRGQGAGEQFF; CDR3nt: TGTGCCAGCAGATCCCGGGGACAGGGGGCAGGCGAGCAGTTCTTC
len: 14; d_gene: NA; v_gene: TRBV18; abundance: once; j_gene: TRBJ2-1; CDR3aa: CASSLRDSRDEQFF; CDR3nt: TGTGCCAGCTCCCTAAGAGACTCACGGGATGAGCAGTTCTTC
len: 13; d_gene: TRBD1; v_gene: TRBV6-5; abundance: NA; j_gene: TRBJ1-2; CDR3aa: CASKQDRGGGYTF; CDR3nt: TGTGCCAGCAAACAAGACAGGGGCGGTGGCTACACCTTC
len: 15; d_gene: TRBD2; v_gene: TRBV30; abundance: NA; j_gene: TRBJ2-7; CDR3aa: CAGSAAGGRPYEQYF; CDR3nt: TGTGCCGGGAGCGCGGCGGGGGGTAGGCCCTACGAGCAGTACTTC
len: 15; d_gene: TRBD2; v_gene: TRBV11-2; abundance: NA; j_gene: TRBJ2-2; CDR3aa: CASSPRAGDTGELFF; CDR3nt: TGTGCCAGCAGCCCGAGAGCGGGAGACACCGGGGAGCTGTTTTTT
len: 15; d_gene: NA; v_gene: TRBV5-1; abundance: once; j_gene: TRBJ1-2; CDR3aa: CASSLATGPNYGYTF; CDR3nt: TGCGCCAGCAGCTTGGCCACAGGTCCCAACTATGGCTACACCTTC
len: 15; d_gene: NA; v_gene: TRBV11-2; abundance: NA; j_gene: TRBJ2-1; CDR3aa: CASSFGGGAYNEQFF; CDR3nt: TGTGCCAGCAGCTTTGGGGGGGGCGCTTACAATGAGCAGTTCTTC
len: 17; d_gene: TRBD1; v_gene: TRBV2; abundance: few; j_gene: TRBJ1-6; CDR3aa: CASSVSGQVSYNSPLHF; CDR3nt: TGTGCCAGCAGTGTATCGGGACAGGTCTCCTATAATTCACCCCTCCACTTT
len: 13; d_gene: NA; v_gene: TRBV2; abundance: NA; j_gene: TRBJ1-2; CDR3aa: CASSEARDRGYTF; CDR3nt: TGTGCCAGCAGTGAAGCCAGGGATCGCGGCTACACCTTC
len: 16; d_gene: NA; v_gene: TRBV5-3; abundance: NA; j_gene: TRBJ2-5; CDR3aa: CARSSRHAICQETQYF; CDR3nt: TGTGCCAGAAGCTCCCGACACGCGATATGCCAAGAGACCCAGTACTTC
len: 13; d_gene: NA; v_gene: TRBV29-1; abundance: few; j_gene: TRBJ2-5; CDR3aa: CSVDRGGQETQYF; CDR3nt: TGCAGCGTAGACAGGGGAGGGCAAGAGACCCAGTACTTC
len: 16; d_gene: NA; v_gene: TRBV18; abundance: NA; j_gene: TRBJ1-1; CDR3aa: CASSPQPDTKNTEAFF; CDR3nt: TGTGCCAGCTCACCACAACCGGACACAAAGAACACTGAAGCTTTCTTT